A selection of T cell receptor beta chains follows, all from one sample in a study of shared clonotypes between healthy human individuals. Clones were sequenced by immunoSEQ multiplex PCR, and TCRdb holds only the in-frame ones, with some missing. The sample contains a few million clones, 90% to 96% of which appear only once. The source material was naive CD4+ T cells sorted from blood. All receptors come from a man between 18 and 35 years old in good health. Both conserved end residues are part of each CDR3. A D gene is named only where the DNA matches it firmly. Some rows have no size entry. The others give once, few or many, or a class for an expanded clone.

TRBJ2-5 | TRBD2 | TRBV7-7 | . | CASSLELAGVGETQYF | TGTGCTAGCAGCTTAGAACTAGCGGGAGTCGGAGAGACCCAGTACTTC
TRBJ2-7 | . | TRBV28 | . | CASSFRTAAAYEQYF | TGTGCCAGCAGTTTTCGTACAGCCGCCGCCTACGAGCAGTACTTC
TRBJ1-6 | . | TRBV5-1 | . | CASRAGEDYNSPLHF | TGCGCCAGTCGGGCAGGGGAAGATTATAATTCACCCCTCCACTTT
TRBJ1-2 | . | TRBV7-9 | . | CASSFPDWTSNYGYTF | TGTGCCAGCAGCTTCCCCGACTGGACTTCTAACTATGGCTACACCTTC
TRBJ2-3 | . | TRBV18 | . | CASSPNGVPPTDTQYF | TGTGCCAGCTCACCTAACGGGGTCCCCCCCACAGATACGCAGTATTTT
TRBJ2-7 | . | TRBV2 | . | CASDGPTSSYEQYF | TGTGCCAGCGACGGACCCACGAGCTCCTACGAGCAGTACTTC
TRBJ1-6 | . | TRBV27 | few | CASSGEGYSPLHF | TGTGCCAGCAGTGGGGAAGGGTATTCACCCCTCCACTTT
TRBJ1-6 | . | TRBV10-3 | . | CAISESLGPGYNSPLHF | TGTGCCATCAGTGAGTCGCTCGGACCGGGCTATAATTCACCCCTCCACTTT
TRBJ2-7 | TRBD1 | TRBV2 | few | CANQPGQGTYEQYF | TGTGCCAACCAACCGGGACAGGGGACCTACGAGCAGTACTTC
TRBJ1-6 | . | TRBV7-9 | . | CASSPRGNSPLHF | TGTGCCAGCAGCCCCCGCGGGAATTCACCCCTCCACTTT
TRBJ2-5 | . | TRBV15 | . | CATSRDQIGEPAQYF | TGTGCCACCAGCAGAGACCAGATCGGAGAACCCGCCCAGTACTTC
TRBJ1-5 | TRBD1 | TRBV28 | . | CASSLGRDRDNQPQHF | TGTGCCAGCAGTCTTGGACGGGACAGGGACAATCAGCCCCAGCATTTT
TRBJ1-5 | . | TRBV28 | . | CASSLYRNSNQPQHF | TGTGCCAGCAGTTTATACAGGAATAGCAATCAGCCCCAGCATTTT
TRBJ1-2 | TRBD1 | TRBV19 | . | CASSSQGGSYGYTF | TGTGCCAGTAGTTCTCAAGGGGGCAGCTATGGCTACACCTTC
TRBJ2-1 | . | TRBV6-5 | . | CASSYAGAGYNEQFF | TGTGCCAGCAGTTACGCCGGGGCAGGTTACAATGAGCAGTTCTTC
TRBJ2-5 | . | TRBV6-5 | . | CASSYPGGGRETQYF | TGTGCCAGCAGTTACCCCGGAGGGGGAAGAGAGACCCAGTACTTC
TRBJ2-7 | . | TRBV11-1 | . | CASSPTLYEQYF | TGTGCCAGCAGCCCGACTCTTTACGAGCAGTACTTC
TRBJ2-1 | TRBD2 | TRBV9 | . | CASSVEVAGYNEQFF | TGTGCCAGCAGCGTAGAAGTAGCGGGCTACAATGAGCAGTTCTTC
TRBJ1-1 | TRBD1 | TRBV5-1 | . | CASSPDRGRVLNTEAFF | TGCGCCAGCAGCCCCGACAGGGGGCGAGTCTTGAACACTGAAGCTTTCTTT
TRBJ1-3 | . | TRBV11-2 | . | CASSLDWGNQNTIYF | TGTGCCAGCAGCTTAGATTGGGGGAACCAAAACACCATATATTTT
TRBJ2-3 | . | TRBV29-1 | . | CSVADRSTDTQYF | TGCAGCGTCGCCGACAGGAGCACAGATACGCAGTATTTT
TRBJ2-3 | TRBD1 | TRBV6-1 | . | CASSEAWDRSTDTQYF | TGTGCCAGCAGTGAAGCTTGGGACAGGAGCACAGATACGCAGTATTTT
TRBJ2-7 | . | TRBV5-1 | . | CASSPWTGRAYEQYF | TGCGCCAGCAGCCCGTGGACAGGGAGGGCCTACGAGCAGTACTTC
TRBJ2-1 | . | TRBV10-3 | . | CAISEPGLHEQFF | TGTGCCATCAGTGAGCCGGGGCTCCATGAGCAGTTCTTC
TRBJ2-5 | . | TRBV20-1 | . | CSAKGGETQYF | TGCAGTGCTAAAGGGGGGGAGACCCAGTACTTC
TRBJ1-3 | . | TRBV20-1 | . | CSARGGNTIYF | TGCAGTGCTAGAGGAGGAAACACCATATATTTT
TRBJ2-3 | . | TRBV30 | . | CAWRGGGPGDTQYF | TGTGCCTGGAGGGGAGGGGGGCCTGGAGATACGCAGTATTTT
TRBJ1-1 | . | TRBV19 | . | CASSIGQTNTEAFF | TGTGCCAGTAGTATTGGACAAACCAACACTGAAGCTTTCTTT
TRBJ2-1 | TRBD2 | TRBV5-4 | . | CASSLGTSGGANEQFF | TGTGCCAGCAGCTTGGGTACTAGCGGGGGGGCCAATGAGCAGTTCTTC
TRBJ1-5 | . | TRBV11-3 | . | CASIDSGTVRNQPQHF | TGTGCCAGCATAGACTCAGGGACTGTAAGGAATCAGCCCCAGCATTTT
TRBJ2-3 | TRBD2 | TRBV7-2 | . | CASSLSFGGSKTDTQYF | TGTGCCAGCAGCTTATCATTCGGGGGGTCGAAAACAGATACGCAGTATTTT
TRBJ2-1 | . | TRBV29-1 | . | CSVRVAYNEQFF | TGCAGCGTTCGGGTCGCCTACAATGAGCAGTTCTTC
TRBJ2-3 | TRBD1 | TRBV28 | . | CASSFDRVRDTQYF | TGTGCCAGCAGTTTCGACAGGGTGAGAGATACGCAGTATTTT
TRBJ2-3 | TRBD1 | TRBV5-1 | . | CASSLWTGRTDTQYF | TGCGCCAGCAGCTTGTGGACAGGGCGCACAGATACGCAGTATTTT
TRBJ2-2 | TRBD1 | TRBV7-8 | . | CASSLRTGTGELFF | TGTGCCAGCAGCTTAAGGACAGGGACCGGGGAGCTGTTTTTT
TRBJ2-5 | TRBD1 | TRBV7-9 | . | CASTPARTGGLNYQETQYF | TGTGCCAGCACCCCGGCCCGGACAGGGGGCCTCAATTACCAAGAGACCCAGTACTTC
TRBJ2-5 | TRBD2 | TRBV4-3 | . | CASSRVLAGVAETQYF | TGCGCCAGCAGCCGCGTACTAGCGGGAGTAGCGGAGACCCAGTACTTC